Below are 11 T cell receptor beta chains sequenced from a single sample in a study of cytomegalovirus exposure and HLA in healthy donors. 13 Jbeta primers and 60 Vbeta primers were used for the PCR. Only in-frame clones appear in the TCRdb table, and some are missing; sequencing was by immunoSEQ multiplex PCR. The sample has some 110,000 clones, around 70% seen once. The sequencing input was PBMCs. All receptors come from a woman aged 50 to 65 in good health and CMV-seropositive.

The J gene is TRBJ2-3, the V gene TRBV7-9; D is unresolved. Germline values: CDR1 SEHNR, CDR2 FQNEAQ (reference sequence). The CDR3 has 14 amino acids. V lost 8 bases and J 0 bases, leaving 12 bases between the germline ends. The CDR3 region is CASQLWASTDTQYF. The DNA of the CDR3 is TGTGCCAGCCAACTCTGGGCTAGCACAGATACGCAGTATTTT.

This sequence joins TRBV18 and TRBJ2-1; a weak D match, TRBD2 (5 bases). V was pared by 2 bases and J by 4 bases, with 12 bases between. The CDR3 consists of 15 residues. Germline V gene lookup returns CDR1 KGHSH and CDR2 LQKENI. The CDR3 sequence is CASSPAAGVYNEQFF. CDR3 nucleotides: TGTGCCAGCTCACCAGCGGCCGGGGTTTACAATGAGCAGTTCTTC.

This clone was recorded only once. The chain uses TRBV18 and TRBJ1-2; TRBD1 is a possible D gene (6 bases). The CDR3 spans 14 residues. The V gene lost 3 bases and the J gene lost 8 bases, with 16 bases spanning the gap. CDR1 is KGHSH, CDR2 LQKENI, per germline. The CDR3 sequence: CASSPTAGDEGYTF. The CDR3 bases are TGTGCCAGCTCACCGACGGCAGGGGATGAGGGCTACACCTTC. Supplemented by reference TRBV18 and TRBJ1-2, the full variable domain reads NAGVMQNPRHLVRRRGQEARLRCSPMKGHSHVYWYRQLPEEGLKFMVYLQKENIIDESGMPKERFSAEFPKEGPSILRIQQVVRGDSAAYFCASSPTAGDEGYTFGSGTRLTVV.

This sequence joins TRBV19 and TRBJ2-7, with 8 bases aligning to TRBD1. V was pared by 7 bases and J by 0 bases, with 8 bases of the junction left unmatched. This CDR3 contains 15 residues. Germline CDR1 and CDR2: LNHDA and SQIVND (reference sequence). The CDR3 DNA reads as TGTGCCAGTACGAGAACTACAGGGGGCTCCTACGAGCAGTACTTC. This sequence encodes CASTRTTGGSYEQYF.

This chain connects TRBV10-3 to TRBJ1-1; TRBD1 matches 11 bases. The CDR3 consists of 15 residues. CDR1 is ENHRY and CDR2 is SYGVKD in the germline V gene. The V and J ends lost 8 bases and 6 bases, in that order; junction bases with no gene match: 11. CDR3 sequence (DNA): TGTGCCATCGCCGGGACAGGGGGTTGGGAGGCTGAAGCTTTCTTT. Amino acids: CAIAGTGGWEAEAFF.

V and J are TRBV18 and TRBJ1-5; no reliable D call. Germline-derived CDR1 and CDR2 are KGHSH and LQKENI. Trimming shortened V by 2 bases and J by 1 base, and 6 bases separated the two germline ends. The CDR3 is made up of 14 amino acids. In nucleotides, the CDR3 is TGTGCCAGCTCACCATTCCAAAGCAATCAGCCCCAGCATTTT. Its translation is CASSPFQSNQPQHF. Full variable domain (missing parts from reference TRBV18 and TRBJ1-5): NAGVMQNPRHLVRRRGQEARLRCSPMKGHSHVYWYRQLPEEGLKFMVYLQKENIIDESGMPKERFSAEFPKEGPSILRIQQVVRGDSAAYFCASSPFQSNQPQHFGDGTRLSIL.

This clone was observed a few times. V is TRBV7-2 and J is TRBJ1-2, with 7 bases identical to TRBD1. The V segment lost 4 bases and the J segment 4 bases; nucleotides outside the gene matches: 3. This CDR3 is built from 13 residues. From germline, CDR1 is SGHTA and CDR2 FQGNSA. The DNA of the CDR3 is TGTGCCAGCAGCTCGACAGGGCCCTATGGCTACACCTTC. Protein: CASSSTGPYGYTF.

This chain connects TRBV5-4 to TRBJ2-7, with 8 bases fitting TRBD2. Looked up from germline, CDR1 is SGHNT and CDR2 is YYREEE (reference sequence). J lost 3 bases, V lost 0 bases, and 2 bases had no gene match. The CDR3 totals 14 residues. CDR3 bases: TGTGCCAGCAGCTTGGCGGGGGGGAGCTACGAGCAGTACTTC. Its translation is CASSLAGGSYEQYF.

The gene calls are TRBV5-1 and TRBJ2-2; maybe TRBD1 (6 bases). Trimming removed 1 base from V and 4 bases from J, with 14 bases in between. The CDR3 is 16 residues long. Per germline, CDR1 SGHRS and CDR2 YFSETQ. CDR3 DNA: TGCGCCAGCAGCTTGCGTAGGACAGCTACCACCGGGGAGCTGTTTTTT. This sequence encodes CASSLRRTATTGELFF.

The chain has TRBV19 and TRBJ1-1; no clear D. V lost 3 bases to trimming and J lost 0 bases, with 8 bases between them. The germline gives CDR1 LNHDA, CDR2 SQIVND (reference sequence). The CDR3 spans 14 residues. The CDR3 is CASSISTLNTEAFF. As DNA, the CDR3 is TGTGCCAGTAGTATTTCCACTTTGAACACTGAAGCTTTCTTT.

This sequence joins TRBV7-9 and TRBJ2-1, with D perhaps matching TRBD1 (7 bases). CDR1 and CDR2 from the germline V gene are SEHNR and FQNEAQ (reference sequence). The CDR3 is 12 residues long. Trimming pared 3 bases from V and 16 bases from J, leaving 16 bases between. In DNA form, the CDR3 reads TGTGCCAGCAGCTTGTCAGGGGGTAGCGGATTCTTC. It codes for CASSLSGGSGFF.